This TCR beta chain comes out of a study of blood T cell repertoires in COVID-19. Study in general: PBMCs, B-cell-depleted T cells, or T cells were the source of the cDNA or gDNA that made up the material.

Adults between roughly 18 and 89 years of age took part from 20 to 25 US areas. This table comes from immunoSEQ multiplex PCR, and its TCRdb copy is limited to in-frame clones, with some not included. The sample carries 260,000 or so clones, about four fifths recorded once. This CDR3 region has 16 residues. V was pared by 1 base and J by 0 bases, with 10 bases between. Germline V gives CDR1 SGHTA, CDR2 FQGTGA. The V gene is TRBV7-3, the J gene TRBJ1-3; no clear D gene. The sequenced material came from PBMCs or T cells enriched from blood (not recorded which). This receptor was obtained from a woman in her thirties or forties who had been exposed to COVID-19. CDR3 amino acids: CASSLNAVGSGNTIYF. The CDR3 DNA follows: TGTGCCAGCAGCTTAAACGCTGTCGGCTCTGGAAACACCATATATTTT.